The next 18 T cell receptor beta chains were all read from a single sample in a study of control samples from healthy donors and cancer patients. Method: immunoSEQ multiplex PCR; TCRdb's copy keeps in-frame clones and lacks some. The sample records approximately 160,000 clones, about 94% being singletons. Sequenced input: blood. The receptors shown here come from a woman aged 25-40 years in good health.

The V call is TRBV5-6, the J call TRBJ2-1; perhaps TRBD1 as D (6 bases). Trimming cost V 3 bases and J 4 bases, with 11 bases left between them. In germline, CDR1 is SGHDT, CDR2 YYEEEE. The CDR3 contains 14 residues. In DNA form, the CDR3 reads TGTGCCAGCAGCTATATTGGACAGTACAATGAGCAGTTCTTC. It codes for CASSYIGQYNEQFF.

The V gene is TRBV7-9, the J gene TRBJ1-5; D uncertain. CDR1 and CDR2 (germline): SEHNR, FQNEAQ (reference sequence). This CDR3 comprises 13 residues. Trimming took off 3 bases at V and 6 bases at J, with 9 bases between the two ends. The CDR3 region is CASSFGGFQPQHF. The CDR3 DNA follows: TGTGCCAGCAGCTTTGGAGGGTTTCAGCCCCAGCATTTT.

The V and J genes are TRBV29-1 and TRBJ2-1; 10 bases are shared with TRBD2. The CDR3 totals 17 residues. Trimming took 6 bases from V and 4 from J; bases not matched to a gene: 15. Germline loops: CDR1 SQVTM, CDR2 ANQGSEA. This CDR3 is CSVGRGSGRGVYNEQFF. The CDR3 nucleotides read TGCAGCGTCGGCCGCGGAAGCGGGAGGGGGGTTTACAATGAGCAGTTCTTC.

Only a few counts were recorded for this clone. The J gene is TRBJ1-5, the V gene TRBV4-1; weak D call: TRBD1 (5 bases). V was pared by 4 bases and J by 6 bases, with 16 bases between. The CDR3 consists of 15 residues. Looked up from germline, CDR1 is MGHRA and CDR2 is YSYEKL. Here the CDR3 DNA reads TGCGCCAGCAGCCCCCGGGAGGGGCGAAGTCAGCCCCAGCATTTT. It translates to CASSPREGRSQPQHF.

The CDR3 is CASRGGGGNEQYF. DNA of the CDR3: TGTGCCAGCAGGGGGGGTGGGGGTAACGAGCAGTACTTC. This sequence joins TRBV27 and TRBJ2-7, with D perhaps TRBD2 (6 bases). The CDR3 has 13 amino acids. Germline loops: CDR1 MNHEY, CDR2 SMNVEV (reference sequence). V shed 6 bases and J shed 5 bases, with 14 bases lying between them.

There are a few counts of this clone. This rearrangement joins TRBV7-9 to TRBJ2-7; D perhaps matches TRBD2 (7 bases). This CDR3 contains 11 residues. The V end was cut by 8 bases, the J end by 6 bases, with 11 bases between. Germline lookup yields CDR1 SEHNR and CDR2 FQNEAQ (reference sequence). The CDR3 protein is CASAGEGEQYF. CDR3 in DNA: TGTGCCAGCGCAGGGGAGGGCGAGCAGTACTTC.

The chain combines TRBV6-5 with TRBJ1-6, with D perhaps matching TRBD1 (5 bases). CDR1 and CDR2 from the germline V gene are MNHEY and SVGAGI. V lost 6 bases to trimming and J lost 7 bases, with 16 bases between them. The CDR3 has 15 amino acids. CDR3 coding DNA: TGTGCCAGCAGCACAGACAGAACACCGAATTCACCCCTCCACTTT. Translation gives CASSTDRTPNSPLHF.

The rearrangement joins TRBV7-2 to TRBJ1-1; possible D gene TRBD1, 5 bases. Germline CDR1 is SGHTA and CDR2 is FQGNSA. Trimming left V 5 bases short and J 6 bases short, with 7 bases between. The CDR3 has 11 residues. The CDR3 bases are TGTGCCAGCAGCCGGGGACCTGAAGCTTTCTTT. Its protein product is CASSRGPEAFF.

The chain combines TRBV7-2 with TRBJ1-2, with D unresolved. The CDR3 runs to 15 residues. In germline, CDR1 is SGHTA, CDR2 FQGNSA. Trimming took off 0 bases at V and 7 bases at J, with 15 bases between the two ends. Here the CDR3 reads CASSLAAGSATGYTF. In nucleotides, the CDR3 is TGTGCCAGCAGCTTAGCGGCAGGATCGGCGACTGGCTACACCTTC. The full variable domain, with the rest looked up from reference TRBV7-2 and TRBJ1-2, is GAGVSQSPSNKVTEKGKDVELRCDPISGHTALYWYRQSLGQGLEFLIYFQGNSAPDKSGLPSDRFSAERTGGSVSTLTIQRTQQEDSAVYLCASSLAAGSATGYTFGSGTRLTVV.

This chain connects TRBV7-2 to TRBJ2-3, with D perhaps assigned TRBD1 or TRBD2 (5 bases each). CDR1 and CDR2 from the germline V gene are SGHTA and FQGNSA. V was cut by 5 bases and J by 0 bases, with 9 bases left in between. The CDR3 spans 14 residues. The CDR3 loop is CASSDRDSTDTQYF. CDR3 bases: TGTGCCAGCAGCGACCGGGACAGCACAGATACGCAGTATTTT.

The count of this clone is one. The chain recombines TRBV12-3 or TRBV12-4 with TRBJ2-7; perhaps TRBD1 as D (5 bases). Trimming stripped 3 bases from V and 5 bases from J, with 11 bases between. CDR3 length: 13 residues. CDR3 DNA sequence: TGTGCCAGCAGTTTGGGGCAGGTCCACGAGCAGTACTTC. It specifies CASSLGQVHEQYF.

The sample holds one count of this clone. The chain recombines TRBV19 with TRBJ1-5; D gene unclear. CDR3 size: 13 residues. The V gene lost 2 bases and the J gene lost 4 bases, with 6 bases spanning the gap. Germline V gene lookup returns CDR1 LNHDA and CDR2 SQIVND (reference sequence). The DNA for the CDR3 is TGTGCCAGTAGTATACCGGGGAATCAGCCCCAGCATTTT. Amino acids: CASSIPGNQPQHF.

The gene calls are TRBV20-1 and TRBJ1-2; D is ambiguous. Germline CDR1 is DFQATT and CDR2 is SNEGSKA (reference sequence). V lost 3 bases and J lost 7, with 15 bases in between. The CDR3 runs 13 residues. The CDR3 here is CSASTPGRSGYTF. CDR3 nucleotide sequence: TGCAGTGCTAGTACGCCGGGTAGAAGTGGCTACACCTTC.

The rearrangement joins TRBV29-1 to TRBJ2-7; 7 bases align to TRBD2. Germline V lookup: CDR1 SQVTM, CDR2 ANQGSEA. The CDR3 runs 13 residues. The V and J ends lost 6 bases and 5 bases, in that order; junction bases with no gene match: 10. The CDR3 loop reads CSVRGRARHEQYF. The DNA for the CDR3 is TGCAGCGTCCGGGGGAGGGCGAGGCACGAGCAGTACTTC.

The CDR3 DNA sequence: TGTGCCAGCAGATCTACGGGGGGCGCTTCGGGAGAGCAGTACTTC. Translated, it gives CASRSTGGASGEQYF. This chain joins TRBV6-5 and TRBJ2-7; D possibly corresponds to TRBD2 (7 bases). In germline, CDR1 is MNHEY, CDR2 SVGAGI. CDR3 length equals 15 residues. V was cut by 6 bases and J by 7 bases, with 22 bases left in between.

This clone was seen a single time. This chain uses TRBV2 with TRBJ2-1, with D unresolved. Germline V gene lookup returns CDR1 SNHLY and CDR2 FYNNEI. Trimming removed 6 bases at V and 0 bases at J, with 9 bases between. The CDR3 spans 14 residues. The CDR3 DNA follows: TGTGCCAGCAGGGACCCGAGCTCCTACAATGAGCAGTTCTTC. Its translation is CASRDPSSYNEQFF.

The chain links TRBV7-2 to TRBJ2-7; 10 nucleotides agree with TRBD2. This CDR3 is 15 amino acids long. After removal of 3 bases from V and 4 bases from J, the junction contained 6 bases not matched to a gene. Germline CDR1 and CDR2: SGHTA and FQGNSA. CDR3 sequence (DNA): TGTGCCAGCAGCTTGGGGTCTAGCGGGAGTTACGAGCAGTACTTC. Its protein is CASSLGSSGSYEQYF.

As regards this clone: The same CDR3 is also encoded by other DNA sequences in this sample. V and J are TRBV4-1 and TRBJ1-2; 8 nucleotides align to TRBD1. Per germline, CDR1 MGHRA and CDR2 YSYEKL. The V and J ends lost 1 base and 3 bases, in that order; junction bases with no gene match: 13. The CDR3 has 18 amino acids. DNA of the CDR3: TGCGCCAGCAGCCAAGTAACGAGACAGGGGCCAAATCACTATGGCTACACCTTC. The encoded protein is CASSQVTRQGPNHYGYTF.